The clone carrying this TCR beta chain has a count of ten or more. These data belong to a study of blood T cell repertoires in COVID-19. Study information: Whether acute or convalescent, the COVID-19 samples came from the United States, Italy and Spain.

The germline CDR1 and CDR2 sequences are KGHDR and SFDVKD. The CDR3 is 15 amino acids. Deletions cut 9 bases from V and 0 bases from J, with 14 bases between. Authors' processing steps: Using reference gene primer amplification, nucleated cell counts were estimated. Here immunoSEQ multiplex PCR was the method, and the copy in TCRdb shows in-frame clones only, minus some. The V and J calls and clone size are taken from that table; D and trimming were inferred from the DNA. The repertoire holds 110,000 or so clones, with 80% to 90% as singletons. Sequencing input: peripheral blood. The sequence derives from a human donor in a cohort sampled during active COVID-19. The rearrangement uses TRBV24-1 and TRBJ2-1; no clear D. CDR3 DNA sequence: TGTGCCACCTTCGAAGGAGTGATCTCCTACAATGAGCAGTTCTTC. Translating gives CATFEGVISYNEQFF.